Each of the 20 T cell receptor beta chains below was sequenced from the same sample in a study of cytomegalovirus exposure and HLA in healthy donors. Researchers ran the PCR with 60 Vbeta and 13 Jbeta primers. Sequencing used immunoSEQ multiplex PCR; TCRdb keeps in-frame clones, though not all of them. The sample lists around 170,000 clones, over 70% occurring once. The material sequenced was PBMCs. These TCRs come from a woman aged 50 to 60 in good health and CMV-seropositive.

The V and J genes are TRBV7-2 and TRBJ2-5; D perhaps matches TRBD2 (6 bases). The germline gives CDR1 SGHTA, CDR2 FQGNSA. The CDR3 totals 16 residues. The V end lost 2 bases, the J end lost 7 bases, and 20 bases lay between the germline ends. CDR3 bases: TGTGCCAGCAGCTTACGGATGGAGGGAACTCGAGGGACCCAGTACTTC. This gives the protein CASSLRMEGTRGTQYF. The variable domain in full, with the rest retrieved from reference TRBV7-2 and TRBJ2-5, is GAGVSQSPSNKVTEKGKDVELRCDPISGHTALYWYRQSLGQGLEFLIYFQGNSAPDKSGLPSDRFSAERTGGSVSTLTIQRTQQEDSAVYLCASSLRMEGTRGTQYFGPGTRLLVL.

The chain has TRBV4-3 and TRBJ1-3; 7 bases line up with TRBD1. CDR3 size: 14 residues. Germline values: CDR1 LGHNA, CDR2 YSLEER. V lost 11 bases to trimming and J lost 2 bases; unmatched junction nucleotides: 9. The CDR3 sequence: CAASRGGPGNTIYF. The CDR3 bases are TGCGCCGCCTCGAGAGGGGGCCCTGGAAACACCATATATTTT.

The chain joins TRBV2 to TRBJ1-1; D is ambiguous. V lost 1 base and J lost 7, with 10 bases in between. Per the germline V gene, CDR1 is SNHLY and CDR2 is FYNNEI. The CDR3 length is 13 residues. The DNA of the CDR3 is TGTGCCAGCAGTGAAGGTAGGGAGGGTGAAGCTTTCTTT. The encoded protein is CASSEGREGEAFF.

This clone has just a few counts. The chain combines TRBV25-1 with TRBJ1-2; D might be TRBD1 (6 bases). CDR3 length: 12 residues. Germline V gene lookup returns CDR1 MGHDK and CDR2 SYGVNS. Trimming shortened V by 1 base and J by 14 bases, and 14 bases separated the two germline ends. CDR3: CASSESWGPATF. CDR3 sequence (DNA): TGTGCCAGCAGTGAATCGTGGGGGCCGGCGACCTTC.

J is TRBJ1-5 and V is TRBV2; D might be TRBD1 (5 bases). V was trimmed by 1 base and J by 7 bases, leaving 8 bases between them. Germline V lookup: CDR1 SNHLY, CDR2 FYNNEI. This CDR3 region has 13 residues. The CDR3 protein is CASSEERGQPQHF. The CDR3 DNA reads TGTGCCAGCAGTGAAGAAAGGGGCCAGCCCCAGCATTTT.

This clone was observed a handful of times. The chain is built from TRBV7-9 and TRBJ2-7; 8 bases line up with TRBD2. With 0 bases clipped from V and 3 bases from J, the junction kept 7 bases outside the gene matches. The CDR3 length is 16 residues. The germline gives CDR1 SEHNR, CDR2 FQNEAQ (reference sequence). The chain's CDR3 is CASSLAAGGKNYEQYF. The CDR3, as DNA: TGTGCCAGCAGCTTAGCGGCGGGAGGAAAGAACTACGAGCAGTACTTC.

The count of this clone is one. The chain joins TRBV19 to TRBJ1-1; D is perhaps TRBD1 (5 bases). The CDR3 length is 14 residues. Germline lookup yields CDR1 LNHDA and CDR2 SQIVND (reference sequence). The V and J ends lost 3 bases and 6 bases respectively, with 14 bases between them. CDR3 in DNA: TGTGCCAGTAGTATCACGGGGGATGTTCCTGAAGCTTTCTTT. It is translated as CASSITGDVPEAFF.

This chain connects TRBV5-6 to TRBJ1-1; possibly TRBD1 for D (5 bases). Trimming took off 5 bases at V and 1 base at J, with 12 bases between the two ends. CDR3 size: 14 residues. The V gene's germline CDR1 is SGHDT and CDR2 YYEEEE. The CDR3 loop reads CASSWGVRNTEAFF. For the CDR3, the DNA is TGTGCCAGCAGTTGGGGGGTTCGGAACACTGAAGCTTTCTTT.

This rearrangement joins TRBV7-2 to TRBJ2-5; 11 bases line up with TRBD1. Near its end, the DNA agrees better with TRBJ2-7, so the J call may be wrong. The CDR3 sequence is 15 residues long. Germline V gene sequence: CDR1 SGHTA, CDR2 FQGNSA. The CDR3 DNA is TGTGCCAGCAGCTTAGGGGGACAGGGGGTCTACGAGCAGTACTTC. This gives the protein CASSLGGQGVYEQYF.

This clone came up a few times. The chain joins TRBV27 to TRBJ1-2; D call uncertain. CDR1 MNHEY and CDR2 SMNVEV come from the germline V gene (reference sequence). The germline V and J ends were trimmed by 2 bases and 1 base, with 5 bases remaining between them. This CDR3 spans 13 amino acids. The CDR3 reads CASSLTVNYGYTF. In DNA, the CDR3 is TGTGCCAGCAGTTTAACAGTTAACTATGGCTACACCTTC.

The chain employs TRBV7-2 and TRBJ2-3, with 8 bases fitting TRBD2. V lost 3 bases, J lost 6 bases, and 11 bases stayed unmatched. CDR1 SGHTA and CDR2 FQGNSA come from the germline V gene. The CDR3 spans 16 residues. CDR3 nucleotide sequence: TGTGCCAGCAGCTTTGACGGGAGGGCCCCCCGGGATACGCAGTATTTT. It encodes CASSFDGRAPRDTQYF.

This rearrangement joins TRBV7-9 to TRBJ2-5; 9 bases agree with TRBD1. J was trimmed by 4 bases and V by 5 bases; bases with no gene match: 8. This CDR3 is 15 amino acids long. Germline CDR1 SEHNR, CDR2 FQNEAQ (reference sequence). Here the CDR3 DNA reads TGTGCCAGCAGCCAGACAGGGGGACCAGGAGAGACCCAGTACTTC. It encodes CASSQTGGPGETQYF. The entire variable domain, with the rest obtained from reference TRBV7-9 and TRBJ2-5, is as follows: DTGVSQNPRHKITKRGQNVTFRCDPISEHNRLYWYRQTLGQGPEFLTYFQNEAQLEKSRLLSDRFSAERPKGSFSTLEIQRTEQGDSAMYLCASSQTGGPGETQYFGPGTRLLVL.

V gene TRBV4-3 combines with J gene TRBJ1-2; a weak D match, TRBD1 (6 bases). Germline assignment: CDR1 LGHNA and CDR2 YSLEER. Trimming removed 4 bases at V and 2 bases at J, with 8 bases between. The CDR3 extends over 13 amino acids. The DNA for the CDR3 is TGCGCCAGCAGCCTCCAGGGGAACTATGGCTACACCTTC. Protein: CASSLQGNYGYTF.

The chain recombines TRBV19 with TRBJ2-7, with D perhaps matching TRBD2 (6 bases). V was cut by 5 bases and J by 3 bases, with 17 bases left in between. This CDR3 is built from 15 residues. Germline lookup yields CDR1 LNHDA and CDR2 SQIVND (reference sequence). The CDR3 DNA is TGTGCCAGTAGTTTGCGGGACTTTGGCTACTACGAGCAGTACTTC. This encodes CASSLRDFGYYEQYF.

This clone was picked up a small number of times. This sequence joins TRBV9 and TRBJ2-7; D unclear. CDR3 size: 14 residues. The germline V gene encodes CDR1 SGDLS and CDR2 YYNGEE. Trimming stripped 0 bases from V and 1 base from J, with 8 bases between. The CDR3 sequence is CASSVDPRSYEQYF. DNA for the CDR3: TGTGCCAGCAGCGTAGATCCTAGATCCTACGAGCAGTACTTC.

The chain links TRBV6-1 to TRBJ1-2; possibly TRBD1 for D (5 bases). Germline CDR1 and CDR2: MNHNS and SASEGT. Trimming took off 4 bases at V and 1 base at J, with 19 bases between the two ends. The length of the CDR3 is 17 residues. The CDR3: CASSGRQGPTRNYGYTF. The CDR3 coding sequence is TGTGCCAGCAGTGGACGCCAGGGTCCTACACGTAACTATGGCTACACCTTC.

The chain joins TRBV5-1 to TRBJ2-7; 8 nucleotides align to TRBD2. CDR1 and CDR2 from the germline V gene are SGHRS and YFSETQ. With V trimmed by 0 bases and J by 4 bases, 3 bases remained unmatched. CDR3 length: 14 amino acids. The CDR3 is CASSLAGRGYEQYF. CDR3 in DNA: TGCGCCAGCAGCTTGGCCGGGAGGGGATACGAGCAGTACTTC.

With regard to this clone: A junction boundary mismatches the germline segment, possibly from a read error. The CDR3 region has the DNA TGTGCCAGCAGCTTGGGGGGGGCTAGCGGGACGGAGAGGGGGAACAGTCAGTACTTC. This translates into CASSLGGASGTERGNSQYF. This rearrangement joins TRBV5-4 to TRBJ2-4; 9 bases line up with TRBD2. Germline V lookup: CDR1 SGHNT, CDR2 YYREEE (reference sequence). The CDR3 extends over 19 amino acids.

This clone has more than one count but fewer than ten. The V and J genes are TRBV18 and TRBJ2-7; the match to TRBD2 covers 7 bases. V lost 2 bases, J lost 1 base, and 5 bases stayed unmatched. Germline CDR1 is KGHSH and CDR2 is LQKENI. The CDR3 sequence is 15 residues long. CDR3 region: CASSPGASGSYEQYF. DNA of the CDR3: TGTGCCAGCTCACCAGGGGCTAGCGGTTCCTACGAGCAGTACTTC.

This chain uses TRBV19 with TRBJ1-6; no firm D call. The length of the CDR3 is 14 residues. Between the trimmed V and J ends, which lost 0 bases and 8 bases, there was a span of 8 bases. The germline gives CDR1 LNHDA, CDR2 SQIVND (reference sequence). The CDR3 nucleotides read TGTGCCAGTAGTATAGAGCTTTTAGATTCACCCCTCCACTTT. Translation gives CASSIELLDSPLHF.